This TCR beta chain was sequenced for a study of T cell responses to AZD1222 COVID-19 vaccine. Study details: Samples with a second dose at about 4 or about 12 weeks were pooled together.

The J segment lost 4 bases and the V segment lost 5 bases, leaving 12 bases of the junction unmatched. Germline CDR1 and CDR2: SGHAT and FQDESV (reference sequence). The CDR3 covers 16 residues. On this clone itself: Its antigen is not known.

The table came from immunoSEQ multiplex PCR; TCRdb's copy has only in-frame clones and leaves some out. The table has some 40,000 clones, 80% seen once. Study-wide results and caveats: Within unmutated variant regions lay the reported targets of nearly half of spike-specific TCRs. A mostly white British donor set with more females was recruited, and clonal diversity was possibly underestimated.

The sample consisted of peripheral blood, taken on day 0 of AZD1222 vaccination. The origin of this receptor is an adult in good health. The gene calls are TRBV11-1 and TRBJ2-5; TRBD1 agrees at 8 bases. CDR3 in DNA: TGTGCCAGCAGCCGGGTGACAGGGGAAGCGGGAGAGACCCAGTACTTC. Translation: CASSRVTGEAGETQYF.